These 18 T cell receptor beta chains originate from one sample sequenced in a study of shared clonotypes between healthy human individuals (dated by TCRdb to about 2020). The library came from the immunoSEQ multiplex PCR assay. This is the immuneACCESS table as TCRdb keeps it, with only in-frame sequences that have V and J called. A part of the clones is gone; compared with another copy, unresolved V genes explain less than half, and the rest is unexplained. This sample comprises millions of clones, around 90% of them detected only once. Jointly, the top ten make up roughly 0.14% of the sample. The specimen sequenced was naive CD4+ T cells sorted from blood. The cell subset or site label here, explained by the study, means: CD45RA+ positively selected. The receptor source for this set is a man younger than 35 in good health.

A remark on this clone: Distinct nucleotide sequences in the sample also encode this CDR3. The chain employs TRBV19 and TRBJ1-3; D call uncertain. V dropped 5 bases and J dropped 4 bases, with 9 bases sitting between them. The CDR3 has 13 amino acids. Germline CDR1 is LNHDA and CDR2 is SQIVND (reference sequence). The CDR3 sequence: CASSVGSGNTIYF. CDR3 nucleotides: TGTGCCAGTAGTGTGGGGTCCGGAAACACCATATATTTT.

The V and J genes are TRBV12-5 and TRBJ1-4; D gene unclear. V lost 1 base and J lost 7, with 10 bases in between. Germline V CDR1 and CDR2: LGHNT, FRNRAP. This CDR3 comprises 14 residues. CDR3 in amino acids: CASGLDPPGEKLFF. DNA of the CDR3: TGTGCTAGTGGTTTGGACCCCCCCGGTGAAAAACTGTTTTTT.

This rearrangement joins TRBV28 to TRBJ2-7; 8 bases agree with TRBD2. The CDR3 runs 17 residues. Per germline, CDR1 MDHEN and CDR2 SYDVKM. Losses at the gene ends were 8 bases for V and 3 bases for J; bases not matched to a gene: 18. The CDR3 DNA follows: TGTGCCAGCCCCCCATCCGGGAGGGTTAAAGGGGTCTACGAGCAGTACTTC. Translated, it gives CASPPSGRVKGVYEQYF.

The CDR3, as DNA: TGCGCCAGCAGCCAAGATCAGCACGGGAGAAGTCGGACCCAGTACTTC. The encoded protein is CASSQDQHGRSRTQYF. This chain uses TRBV4-1 with TRBJ2-5, with a possible D match to TRBD2 (6 bases). The CDR3 totals 16 residues. The V and J ends lost 0 bases and 7 bases respectively, with 18 bases between them. Germline CDR1 MGHRA, CDR2 YSYEKL.

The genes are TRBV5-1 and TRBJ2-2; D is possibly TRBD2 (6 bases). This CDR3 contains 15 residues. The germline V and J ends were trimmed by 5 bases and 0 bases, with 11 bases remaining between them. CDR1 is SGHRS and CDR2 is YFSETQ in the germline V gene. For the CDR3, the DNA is TGCGCCAGCAGGCGGGGCCCCGCGAACACCGGGGAGCTGTTTTTT. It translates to CASRRGPANTGELFF.

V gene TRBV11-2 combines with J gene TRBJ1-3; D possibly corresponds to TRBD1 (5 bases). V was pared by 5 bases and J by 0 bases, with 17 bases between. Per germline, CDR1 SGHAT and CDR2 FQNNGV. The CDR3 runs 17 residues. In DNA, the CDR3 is TGTGCCAGCAGCCTAGGGAGCACAGGCCACTCTGGAAACACCATATATTTT. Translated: CASSLGSTGHSGNTIYF.

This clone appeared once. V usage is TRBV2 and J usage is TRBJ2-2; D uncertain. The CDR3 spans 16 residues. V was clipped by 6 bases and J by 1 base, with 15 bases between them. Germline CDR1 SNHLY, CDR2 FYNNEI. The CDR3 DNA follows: TGTGCCAGCAGCCTGAAAGGGTTGGGGAACACCGGGGAGCTGTTTTTT. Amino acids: CASSLKGLGNTGELFF.

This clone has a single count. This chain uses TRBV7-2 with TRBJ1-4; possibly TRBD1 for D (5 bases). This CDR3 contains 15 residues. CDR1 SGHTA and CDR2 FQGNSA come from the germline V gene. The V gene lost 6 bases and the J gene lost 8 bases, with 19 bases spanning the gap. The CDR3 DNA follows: TGTGCCAGCAGAATGGCCGGGACGTCTGCGGAAAAACTGTTTTTT. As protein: CASRMAGTSAEKLFF.

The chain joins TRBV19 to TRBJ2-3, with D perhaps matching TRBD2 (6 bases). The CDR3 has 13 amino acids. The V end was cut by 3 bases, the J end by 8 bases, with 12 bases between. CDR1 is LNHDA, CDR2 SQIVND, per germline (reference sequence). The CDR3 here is CASSIPGVVTQYF. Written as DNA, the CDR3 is TGTGCCAGTAGTATCCCGGGGGTAGTTACGCAGTATTTT.

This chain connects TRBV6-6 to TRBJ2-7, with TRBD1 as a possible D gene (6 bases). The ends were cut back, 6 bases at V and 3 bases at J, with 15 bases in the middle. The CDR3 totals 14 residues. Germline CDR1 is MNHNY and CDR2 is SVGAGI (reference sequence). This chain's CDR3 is CASSRSAGVYEQYF. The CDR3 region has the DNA TGTGCCAGCAGCCGCTCGGCAGGGGTCTACGAGCAGTACTTC.

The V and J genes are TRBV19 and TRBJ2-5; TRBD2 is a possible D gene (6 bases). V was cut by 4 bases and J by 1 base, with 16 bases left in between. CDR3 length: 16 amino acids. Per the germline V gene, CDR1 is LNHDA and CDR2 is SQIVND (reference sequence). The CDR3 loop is CASSTTGGRVQETQYF. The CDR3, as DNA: TGTGCCAGTAGTACTACCGGGGGACGAGTCCAAGAGACCCAGTACTTC.

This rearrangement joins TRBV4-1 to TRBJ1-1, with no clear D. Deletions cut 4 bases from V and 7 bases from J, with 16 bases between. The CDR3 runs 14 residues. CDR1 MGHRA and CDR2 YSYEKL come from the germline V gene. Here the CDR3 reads CASSPPSFTSEAFF. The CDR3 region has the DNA TGCGCCAGCAGCCCCCCGTCGTTTACCAGTGAAGCTTTCTTT.

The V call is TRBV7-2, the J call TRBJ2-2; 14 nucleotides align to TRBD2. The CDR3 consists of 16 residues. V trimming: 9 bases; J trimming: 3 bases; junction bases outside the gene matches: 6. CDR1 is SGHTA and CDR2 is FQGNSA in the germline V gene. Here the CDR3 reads CASGTSGSFHTGELFF. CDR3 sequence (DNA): TGTGCCAGTGGGACTAGCGGGAGTTTCCACACCGGGGAGCTGTTTTTT.

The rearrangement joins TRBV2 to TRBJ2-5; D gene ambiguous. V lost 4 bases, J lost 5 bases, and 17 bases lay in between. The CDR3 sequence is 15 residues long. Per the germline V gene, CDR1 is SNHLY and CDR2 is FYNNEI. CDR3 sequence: CASSGETTPGETQYF. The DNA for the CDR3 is TGTGCCAGCAGTGGGGAAACTACTCCCGGGGAGACCCAGTACTTC. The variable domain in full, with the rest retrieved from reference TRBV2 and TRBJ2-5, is EPEVTQTPSHQVTQMGQEVILRCVPISNHLYFYWYRQILGQKVEFLVSFYNNEISEKSEIFDDQFSVERPDGSNFTLKIRSTKLEDSAMYFCASSGETTPGETQYFGPGTRLLVL.

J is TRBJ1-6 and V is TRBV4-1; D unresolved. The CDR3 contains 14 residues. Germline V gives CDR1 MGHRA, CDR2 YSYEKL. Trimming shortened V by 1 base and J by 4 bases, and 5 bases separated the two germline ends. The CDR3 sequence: CASSQVGYNSPLHF. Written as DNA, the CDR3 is TGCGCCAGCAGCCAAGTGGGTTATAATTCACCCCTCCACTTT.

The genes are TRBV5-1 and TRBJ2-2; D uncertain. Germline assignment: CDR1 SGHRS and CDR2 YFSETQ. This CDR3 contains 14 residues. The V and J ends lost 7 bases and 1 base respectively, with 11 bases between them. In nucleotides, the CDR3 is TGCGCCAGCCGGGTAACAGTGAACACCGGGGAGCTGTTTTTT. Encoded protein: CASRVTVNTGELFF.

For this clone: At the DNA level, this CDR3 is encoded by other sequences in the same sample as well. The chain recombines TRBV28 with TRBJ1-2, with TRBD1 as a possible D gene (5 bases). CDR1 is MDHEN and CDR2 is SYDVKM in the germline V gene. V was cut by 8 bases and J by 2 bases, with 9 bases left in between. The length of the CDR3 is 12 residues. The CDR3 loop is CASRGRNYGYTF. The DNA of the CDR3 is TGTGCCAGCCGGGGCAGGAACTATGGCTACACCTTC.

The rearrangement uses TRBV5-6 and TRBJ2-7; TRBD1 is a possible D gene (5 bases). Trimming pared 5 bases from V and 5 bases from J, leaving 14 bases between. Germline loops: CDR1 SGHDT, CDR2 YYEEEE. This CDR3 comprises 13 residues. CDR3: CASRFAGSHEQYF. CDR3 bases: TGTGCCAGCAGGTTTGCAGGGTCCCACGAGCAGTACTTC. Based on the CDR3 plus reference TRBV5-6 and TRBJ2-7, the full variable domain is DAGVTQSPTHLIKTRGQQVTLRCSPKSGHDTVSWYQQALGQGPQFIFQYYEEEERQRGNFPDRFSGHQFPNYSSELNVNALLLGDSALYLCASRFAGSHEQYFGPGTRLTVT.